This T cell receptor beta chain emerged from a study of blood T cell repertoires in COVID-19. Study information: Samples representing acute and convalescent COVID-19 were sourced from the United States, Italy and Spain. In each case, the material was cDNA or gDNA derived from T cells, B-cell-depleted T cells, or PBMCs.

The CDR3 totals 15 residues. CDR1 SGHRS and CDR2 YFSETQ come from the germline V gene. Trimming shortened V by 4 bases and J by 2 bases, and 10 bases separated the two germline ends. TCRdb keeps only in-frame clones here, not all; method: immunoSEQ multiplex PCR. Counted here are about 74,000 clones, approximately 80% occurring once; the ten biggest clones make up around a sixth. This clone was seen only a few times. The receptor was derived from a human donor in a cohort sampled during active COVID-19. The chain carries TRBV5-1 and TRBJ2-6; possibly TRBD1 for D (6 bases). Sequencing was carried out using peripheral blood. The CDR3 nucleotides read TGCGCCAGCAGCCTACAGGGAACTGGGGCCAACGTCCTGACTTTC. As protein: CASSLQGTGANVLTF.